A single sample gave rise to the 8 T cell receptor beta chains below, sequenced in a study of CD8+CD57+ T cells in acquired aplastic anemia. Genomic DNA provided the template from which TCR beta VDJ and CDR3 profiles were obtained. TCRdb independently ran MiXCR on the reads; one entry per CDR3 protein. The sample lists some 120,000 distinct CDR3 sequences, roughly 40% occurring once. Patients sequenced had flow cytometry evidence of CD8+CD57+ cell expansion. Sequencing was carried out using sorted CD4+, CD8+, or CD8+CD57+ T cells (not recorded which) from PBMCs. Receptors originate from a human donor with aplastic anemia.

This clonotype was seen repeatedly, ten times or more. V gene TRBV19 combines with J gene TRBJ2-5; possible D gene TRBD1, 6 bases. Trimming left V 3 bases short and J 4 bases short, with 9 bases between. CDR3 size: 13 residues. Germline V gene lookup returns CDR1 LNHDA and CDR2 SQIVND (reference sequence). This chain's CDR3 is CASSITGLETQYF. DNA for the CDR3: TGTGCCAGTAGTATCACAGGGTTAGAGACCCAGTACTTC.

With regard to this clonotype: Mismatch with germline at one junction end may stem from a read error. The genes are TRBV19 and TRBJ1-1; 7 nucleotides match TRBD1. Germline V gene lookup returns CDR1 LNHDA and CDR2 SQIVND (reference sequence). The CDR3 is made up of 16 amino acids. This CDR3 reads CASSVLPGQPNTEASF. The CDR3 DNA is TGTGCCAGTAGTGTCTTGCCGGGACAGCCCAACACTGAAGCTTCCTTT.

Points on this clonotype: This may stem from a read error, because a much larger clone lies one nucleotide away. Here the CDR3 reads CSARRAGRLTGELFF. CDR3 DNA: TGCAGTGCTAGACGCGCCGGGAGACTAACCGGGGAGCTGTTTTTT. The chain employs TRBV20-1 and TRBJ2-2; D is possibly TRBD2 (6 bases). V was shortened by 2 bases and J by 5 bases, with 15 bases between the two germline ends. The CDR3 sequence is 15 residues long. The germline V gene encodes CDR1 DFQATT and CDR2 SNEGSKA (reference sequence).

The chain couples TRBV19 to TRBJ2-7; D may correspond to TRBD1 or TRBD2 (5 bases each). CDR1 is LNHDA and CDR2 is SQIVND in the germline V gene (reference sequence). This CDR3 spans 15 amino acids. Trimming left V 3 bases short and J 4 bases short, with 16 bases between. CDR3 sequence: CASSMGGTAEYEQYF. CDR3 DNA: TGTGCCAGTAGTATGGGTGGGACGGCCGAATACGAGCAGTACTTC.

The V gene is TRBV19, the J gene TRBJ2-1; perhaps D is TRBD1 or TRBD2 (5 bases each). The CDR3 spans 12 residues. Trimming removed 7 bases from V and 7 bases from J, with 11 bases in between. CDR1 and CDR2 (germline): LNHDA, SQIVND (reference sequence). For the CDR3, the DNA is TGTGCCAGTACCGGGACGGGGAATGAGCAGTTCTTC. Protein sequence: CASTGTGNEQFF.

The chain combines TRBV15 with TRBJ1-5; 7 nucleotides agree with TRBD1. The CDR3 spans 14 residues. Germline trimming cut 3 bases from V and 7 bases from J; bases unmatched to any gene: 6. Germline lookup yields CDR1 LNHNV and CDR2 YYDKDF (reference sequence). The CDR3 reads CATSREGAWQPQHF. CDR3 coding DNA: TGTGCCACCAGCAGGGAGGGGGCCTGGCAGCCCCAGCATTTT.

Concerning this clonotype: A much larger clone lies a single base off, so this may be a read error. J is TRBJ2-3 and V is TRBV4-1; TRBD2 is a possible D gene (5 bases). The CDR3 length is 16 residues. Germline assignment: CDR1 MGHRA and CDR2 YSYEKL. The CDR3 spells CVSSQVLLDWPDTQYF. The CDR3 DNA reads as TGCGTCAGCAGCCAAGTTTTACTAGATTGGCCAGATACGCAGTATTTT.

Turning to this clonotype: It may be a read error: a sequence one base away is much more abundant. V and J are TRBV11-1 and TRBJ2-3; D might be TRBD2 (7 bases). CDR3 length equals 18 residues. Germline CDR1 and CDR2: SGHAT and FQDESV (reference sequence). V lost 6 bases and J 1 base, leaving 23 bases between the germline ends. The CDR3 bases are TGTGCCAGCAGTCGCCAAACTAGAGGGGGGGGCGGCACAGATACGCAGTATTTT. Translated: CASSRQTRGGGGTDTQYF.